This T cell receptor (beta chain) was captured by sequencing in a study of T cell responses to AZD1222 COVID-19 vaccine. Points from the study as a whole: Variant regions that are unmutated are reportedly the target of nearly half of spike-specific TCRs. In a largely white British group with more females than males, clonal diversity was possibly underestimated.

Per the germline V gene, CDR1 is SGHRS and CDR2 is YFSETQ. CDR3 length: 15 residues. V was clipped by 1 base and J by 0 bases, with 8 bases between them. In regard to this clone: Its antigen is undetermined.

Assay used: immunoSEQ multiplex PCR; TCRdb lists only in-frame clones, some missing. The table includes around 76,000 clones, 85% detected once. V and J are TRBV5-1 and TRBJ1-5; D is possibly TRBD1 (5 bases). The sample was peripheral blood, taken on day 0 of AZD1222 vaccination. The receptor was isolated from an adult in good health. As DNA, the CDR3 is TGCGCCAGCAGCTTGAGGGGAGATAGCAATCAGCCCCAGCATTTT. This sequence encodes CASSLRGDSNQPQHF.